This paragraph covers one T cell receptor beta chain sequence. After removal of 7 bases from V and 0 bases from J, the junction contained 11 bases not matched to a gene. The germline gives CDR1 SGHTA, CDR2 FQGNSA. The length of the CDR3 is 16 residues. The entry originates in a study of blood T cell repertoires in COVID-19. Across the whole study: Italy, Spain and the United States were the sources of the convalescent and acute COVID-19 samples. From T cells, B-cell-depleted T cells, or PBMCs came the material, which was cDNA or gDNA.

Here immunoSEQ multiplex PCR was the method, and the copy in TCRdb shows in-frame clones only, minus some. This repertoire shows hundreds of thousands of clones, about 85% found once; its top ten account for about 3%. Cohorts were based on clinical histories the participants reported. The sequenced sample consisted of PBMCs or T cells enriched from blood (not recorded which). The TCR sequence derives from a woman in her forties or fifties who had recovered from COVID-19. The chain employs TRBV7-2 and TRBJ1-1, with 7 bases identical to TRBD1. The CDR3 bases are TGTGCCAGCACCTTCTCGGGGACAGCAATGAACACTGAAGCTTTCTTT. It translates to CASTFSGTAMNTEAFF.